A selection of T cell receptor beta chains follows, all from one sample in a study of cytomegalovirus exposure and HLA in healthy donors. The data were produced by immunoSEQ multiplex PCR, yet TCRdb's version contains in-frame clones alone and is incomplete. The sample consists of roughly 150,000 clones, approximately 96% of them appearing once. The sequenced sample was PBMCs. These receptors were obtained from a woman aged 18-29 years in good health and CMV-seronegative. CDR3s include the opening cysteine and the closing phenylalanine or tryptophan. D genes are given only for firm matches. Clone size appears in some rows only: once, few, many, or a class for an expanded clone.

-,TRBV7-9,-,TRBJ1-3,CASSSGEIAGNTIYF,TGTGCCAGCAGCTCGGGGGAAATTGCTGGAAACACCATATATTTT
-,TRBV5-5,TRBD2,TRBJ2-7,CASSLGGASGDNYEQYF,TGTGCCAGCAGCTTGGGTGGTGCTAGCGGGGATAACTACGAGCAGTACTTC
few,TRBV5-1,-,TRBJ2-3,CASNEGGTDTQYF,TGCGCCAGCAACGAAGGGGGCACAGATACGCAGTATTTT
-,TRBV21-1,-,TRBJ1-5,CASSKGPGDQPQHF,TGTGCCAGCAGCAAGGGGCCAGGGGATCAGCCCCAGCATTTT
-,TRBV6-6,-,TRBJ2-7,CASSLTPSPTSYEQYF,TGTGCCAGCAGTCTCACACCGAGCCCGACATCCTACGAGCAGTACTTC
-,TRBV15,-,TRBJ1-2,CATSRGEAHYGYTF,TGTGCCACCAGCAGAGGAGAGGCCCACTATGGCTACACCTTC
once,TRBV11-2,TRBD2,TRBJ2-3,CASESGLAVGTDTQYF,TGTGCCAGCGAGTCGGGACTAGCAGTGGGGACAGATACGCAGTATTTT
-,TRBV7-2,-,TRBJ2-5,CASSLVAGQAVTGTQYF,TGTGCCAGCAGCTTAGTTGCCGGCCAAGCGGTTACTGGGACCCAGTACTTC
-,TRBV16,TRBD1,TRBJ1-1,CASSPSNRGAQAEAFF,TGTGCCAGCAGCCCCAGCAACAGGGGCGCGCAGGCTGAAGCTTTCTTT
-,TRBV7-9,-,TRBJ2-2,CASSSHRVNTGELFF,TGTGCCAGCAGCTCTCACCGGGTAAACACCGGGGAGCTGTTTTTT
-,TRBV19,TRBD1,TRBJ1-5,CASSFGTGFNQPQHF,TGTGCCAGTAGTTTCGGGACAGGTTTTAATCAGCCCCAGCATTTT
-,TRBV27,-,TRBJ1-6,CASSLSVRFSGYNSPLHF,TGTGCCAGCAGTTTAAGTGTTAGGTTTTCAGGGTACAATTCACCCCTCCACTTT
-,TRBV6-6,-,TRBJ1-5,CASSLLGGGGQPQHF,TGTGCCAGCAGCCTCCTAGGCGGGGGAGGTCAGCCCCAGCATTTT
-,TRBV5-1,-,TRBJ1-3,CASSQTGKTGNTIYF,TGCGCCAGCAGCCAGACAGGAAAAACTGGAAACACCATATATTTT
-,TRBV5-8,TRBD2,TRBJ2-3,CASSPGGGTSTDTQYF,TGTGCCAGCAGCCCGGGGGGGGGCACTAGCACAGATACGCAGTATTTT
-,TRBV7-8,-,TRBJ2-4,CASSFESVNIQYF,TGTGCCAGCAGCTTCGAATCGGTAAACATTCAGTACTTC
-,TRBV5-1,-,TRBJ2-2,CASTWGGETGELFF,TGCGCCAGCACATGGGGCGGGGAGACCGGGGAGCTGTTTTTT
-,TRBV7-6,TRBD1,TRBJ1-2,CASSGGTGVGGYTF,TGTGCCAGCAGCGGGGGGACAGGGGTAGGCGGCTACACCTTC
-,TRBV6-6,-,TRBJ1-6,CASSSGDSSYNSPLHF,TGTGCCAGCAGTTCAGGGGATAGCTCCTATAATTCACCCCTCCACTTT
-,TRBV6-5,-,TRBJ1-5,CASKGHSNQPQHF,TGTGCCAGCAAAGGACATAGCAATCAGCCCCAGCATTTT
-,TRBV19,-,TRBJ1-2,CASKGHRTANYGYTF,TGTGCCAGTAAAGGACATCGTACTGCTAACTATGGCTACACCTTC
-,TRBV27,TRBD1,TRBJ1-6,CASSLIPGTGNSPLHF,TGTGCCAGCAGTTTAATACCCGGGACAGGGAATTCACCCCTCCACTTT
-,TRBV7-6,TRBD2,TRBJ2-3,CASSLGLAGDTDTQYF,TGTGCCAGCAGCTTAGGGCTAGCGGGGGACACAGATACGCAGTATTTT
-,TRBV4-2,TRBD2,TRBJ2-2,CASSQLAGGSNTGELFF,TGTGCCAGCAGCCAGCTAGCGGGGGGCTCGAACACCGGGGAGCTGTTTTTT
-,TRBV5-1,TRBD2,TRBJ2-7,CASSLSASGNEQYF,TGCGCCAGCAGCTTGAGTGCTAGCGGTAACGAGCAGTACTTC
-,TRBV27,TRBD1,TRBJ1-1,CASRDQGADTEAFF,TGTGCCAGCAGGGATCAGGGGGCTGACACTGAAGCTTTCTTT
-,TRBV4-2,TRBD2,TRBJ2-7,CASSQETSVISSYEQYF,TGTGCCAGCAGCCAAGAGACTAGCGTAATAAGCTCCTACGAGCAGTACTTC
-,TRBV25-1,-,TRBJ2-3,CASKTEGYTQYF,TGTGCCAGCAAGACAGAAGGATATACGCAGTATTTT
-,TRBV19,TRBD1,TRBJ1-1,CASSIVGTGDTEAFF,TGTGCCAGTAGTATAGTAGGGACAGGGGACACTGAAGCTTTCTTT
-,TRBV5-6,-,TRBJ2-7,CASSLAGPYEQYF,TGTGCCAGCAGCTTGGCGGGTCCCTACGAGCAGTACTTC
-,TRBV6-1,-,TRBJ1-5,CAGDRSYSNQPQHF,TGTGCCGGAGACAGATCTTATAGCAATCAGCCCCAGCATTTT
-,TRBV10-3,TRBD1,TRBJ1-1,CAIRVDRGLGRRGTEAFF,TGTGCCATCAGGGTGGACAGGGGGCTAGGGAGGAGAGGCACTGAAGCTTTCTTT
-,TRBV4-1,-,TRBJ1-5,CASSHTGGNQPQHF,TGCGCCAGCAGCCACACGGGGGGCAATCAGCCCCAGCATTTT
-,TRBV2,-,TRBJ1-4,CASRIGVGGNEKLFF,TGTGCCAGCAGGATAGGGGTGGGGGGAAATGAAAAACTGTTTTTT
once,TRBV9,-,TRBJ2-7,CASSVGPQTYEQYF,TGTGCCAGCAGCGTAGGTCCGCAGACCTACGAGCAGTACTTC
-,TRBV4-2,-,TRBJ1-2,CASSQDLNRQANGYTF,TGTGCCAGCAGCCAAGATCTGAATAGACAGGCGAACGGCTACACCTTC
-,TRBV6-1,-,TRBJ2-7,CATTEGSYEQYF,TGTGCCACCACAGAGGGCTCCTACGAGCAGTACTTC
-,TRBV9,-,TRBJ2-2,CASSVGTPNTGELFF,TGTGCCAGCAGCGTGGGGACACCGAACACCGGGGAGCTGTTTTTT
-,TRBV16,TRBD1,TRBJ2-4,CASSQAQGAKNIQYF,TGTGCCAGCAGCCAAGCACAGGGGGCCAAAAACATTCAGTACTTC
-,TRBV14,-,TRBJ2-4,CASSPQAGGQNIQYF,TGTGCCAGCAGCCCCCAGGCCGGTGGGCAAAACATTCAGTACTTC
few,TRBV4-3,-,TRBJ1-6,CASSQGLESPLHF,TGCGCCAGCAGCCAAGGATTAGAGTCACCCCTCCACTTT
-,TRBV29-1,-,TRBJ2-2,CSVERYRESGELFF,TGCAGCGTTGAACGCTACAGGGAATCCGGGGAGCTGTTTTTT
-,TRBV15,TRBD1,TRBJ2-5,CATSGTGVQETQYF,TGTGCCACCAGCGGGACAGGGGTCCAGGAGACCCAGTACTTC
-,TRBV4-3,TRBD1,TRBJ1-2,CASSQEPTGGATYGYTF,TGCGCCAGCAGCCAGGAACCGACAGGGGGCGCGACATATGGCTACACCTTC
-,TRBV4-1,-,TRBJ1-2,CASSQPGQPYGYTF,TGCGCCAGCAGCCAACCGGGACAACCCTATGGCTACACCTTC
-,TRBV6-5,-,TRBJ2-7,CASSYLQGKEQYF,TGTGCCAGCAGTTACTTGCAGGGAAAAGAGCAGTACTTC
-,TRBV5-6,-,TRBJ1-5,CASSLEGGQNSNQPQHF,TGTGCCAGCAGCTTGGAAGGTGGGCAAAATAGCAATCAGCCCCAGCATTTT
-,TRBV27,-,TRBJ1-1,CASLGAVMNTEAFF,TGTGCCAGCCTAGGGGCGGTAATGAACACTGAAGCTTTCTTT
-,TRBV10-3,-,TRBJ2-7,CAISERQGGYEQYF,TGTGCCATCAGTGAGCGGCAGGGGGGCTACGAGCAGTACTTC
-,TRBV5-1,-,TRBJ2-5,CASSLEFVLYSSETQYF,TGCGCCAGCAGCTTGGAGTTCGTTCTGTACAGTTCAGAGACCCAGTACTTC
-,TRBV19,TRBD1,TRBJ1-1,CASSSDRDLGEAFF,TGTGCCAGTAGCTCCGACAGGGACCTGGGTGAAGCTTTCTTT
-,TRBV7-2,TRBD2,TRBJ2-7,CASSSPGGPYEQYF,TGTGCCAGCAGCTCACCGGGGGGGCCCTACGAGCAGTACTTC
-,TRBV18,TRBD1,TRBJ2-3,CASSPGQGASNTQYF,TGTGCCAGCTCACCAGGACAGGGGGCCTCGAATACGCAGTATTTT
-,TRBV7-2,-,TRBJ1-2,CASSLRQPNYGYTF,TGTGCCAGCAGCTTGCGGCAGCCTAACTATGGCTACACCTTC
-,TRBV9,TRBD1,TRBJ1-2,CASSAVTGTGESGYTF,TGTGCCAGCAGCGCTGTGACAGGGACAGGAGAGTCTGGCTACACCTTC